The 32 T cell receptor beta chains below were found in one sample sequenced in a study of identical twins. TCRdb reprocessed the 5' RACE reads via MiXCR and lists one record per CDR3 protein. In the table there are about 890,000 distinct CDR3 sequences, around 12% of which are singletons. This sample was shared with a second study, whose subject was yellow fever vaccine responses in identical twins.

The sample was PBMCs. The receptors stem from a woman aged 18-29 years in good health.

This clonotype has more than one count but fewer than ten. The rearrangement links TRBV7-9 to TRBJ2-7, with 13 positions matching TRBD2. There are 15 residues in the CDR3. Germline loops: CDR1 SEHNR, CDR2 FQNEAQ (reference sequence). V was pared by 5 bases and J by 2 bases, with 3 bases of the junction left unmatched. The CDR3 sequence: CASSLTSGGTYEQYF. CDR3 nucleotides: TGTGCCAGCAGCCTGACTAGCGGGGGGACCTACGAGCAGTACTTC.

This chain connects TRBV6-1 to TRBJ2-1, with unresolved D. Germline lookup yields CDR1 MNHNS and CDR2 SASEGT. Trimming removed 4 bases from V and 8 bases from J, with 15 bases in between. The CDR3 is made up of 14 amino acids. The CDR3 DNA is TGTGCCAGCAGTGTGGTACCGGCTGGCGATGAGCAGTTCTTC. Its translation is CASSVVPAGDEQFF.

This clonotype has more than one count but fewer than ten. CDR3 DNA sequence: TGTGCCAGCACCCGTACCCCCTATAATTCACCCCTCCACTTT. Protein product: CASTRTPYNSPLHF. The rearrangement joins TRBV2 to TRBJ1-6; no firm D call. Trimming pared 7 bases from V and 2 bases from J, leaving 9 bases between. CDR1 is SNHLY and CDR2 is FYNNEI in the germline V gene. The CDR3 sequence is 14 residues long.

This clonotype was picked up many times. The V call is TRBV12-3 or TRBV12-4, the J call TRBJ2-7; 12 positions agree with TRBD2. With 5 bases clipped from V and 3 bases from J, the junction kept 5 bases outside the gene matches. The CDR3 is 15 amino acids. CDR3 protein: CASSRRTSGNYEQYF. CDR3 DNA: TGTGCCAGCAGTAGGAGGACTAGCGGGAACTACGAGCAGTACTTC.

Ten or more counts support this clonotype. This sequence joins TRBV24-1 and TRBJ2-3; 7 nucleotides match TRBD1. V gave up 7 bases and J gave up 4 bases; unmatched junction bases: 7. The CDR3 length is 14 residues. Germline V gene sequence: CDR1 KGHDR, CDR2 SFDVKD. The CDR3 here is CATSRDRAADTQYF. CDR3 DNA sequence: TGTGCCACCAGCCGCGACAGGGCGGCAGATACGCAGTATTTT.

Of note for this clonotype: Germline and junction disagree at one end, which may indicate a read error. V gene TRBV20-1 combines with J gene TRBJ2-5, with 10 bases matching TRBD2. Germline loops: CDR1 DFQATT, CDR2 SNEGSKA (reference sequence). This CDR3 is 11 amino acids long. The CDR3 nucleotides read TGCAGTGCTCTAGCGGGAGAGAACCAGTACTTC. This translates into CSALAGENQYF.

The chain links TRBV9 to TRBJ1-2, with 12 bases aligning to TRBD1. V shed 3 bases and J 6 bases; nucleotides not matched to a gene: 9. Germline lookup yields CDR1 SGDLS and CDR2 YYNGEE. The CDR3 loop spans 16 amino acids. Here the CDR3 DNA reads TGTGCCAGCAGCGGATGGGGGACAGGGGGCAAAGATGGCTACACCTTC. Translation: CASSGWGTGGKDGYTF.

V usage is TRBV5-1 and J usage is TRBJ2-5; D gene unclear. In germline, CDR1 is SGHRS, CDR2 YFSETQ. This CDR3 contains 13 residues. Trimming removed 5 bases from V and 1 base from J, with 9 bases in between. The CDR3 loop is CASRWESQETQYF. The CDR3 nucleotides read TGCGCCAGCAGGTGGGAATCCCAAGAGACCCAGTACTTC. Full variable domain (rest looked up from reference TRBV5-1 and TRBJ2-5): KAGVTQTPRYLIKTRGQQVTLSCSPISGHRSVSWYQQTPGQGLQFLFEYFSETQRNKGNFPGRFSGRQFSNSRSEMNVSTLELGDSALYLCASRWESQETQYFGPGTRLLVL.

The rearrangement links TRBV27 to TRBJ2-3, with 9 bases fitting TRBD2. V was pared by 5 bases and J by 7 bases, with 10 bases of the junction left unmatched. CDR3 length: 15 amino acids. Germline CDR1 and CDR2: MNHEY and SMNVEV (reference sequence). The DNA of the CDR3 is TGTGCCAGCAGTCCTTTCGCGGGGGGGCCGAATACGCAGTATTTT. It yields the protein CASSPFAGGPNTQYF.

The chain couples TRBV28 to TRBJ2-5; 7 nucleotides align to TRBD1. CDR3 size: 13 residues. V was pared by 9 bases and J by 5 bases, with 9 bases of the junction left unmatched. Germline CDR1 is MDHEN and CDR2 is SYDVKM. The CDR3 is CASTLQGSETQYF. Here the CDR3 DNA reads TGTGCCAGTACTTTACAGGGGTCGGAGACCCAGTACTTC.

The gene calls are TRBV28 and TRBJ2-7; TRBD1 aligns across 11 bases. V was clipped by 5 bases and J by 0 bases; unmatched bases: 18. This CDR3 has 20 residues. Germline V gives CDR1 MDHEN, CDR2 SYDVKM. In DNA, the CDR3 is TGTGCCAGCAGTCCCCTGTTATTAGGGACAGGGGGAAGGAGCTCCTACGAGCAGTACTTC. It is translated as CASSPLLLGTGGRSSYEQYF.

The chain joins TRBV20-1 to TRBJ1-5; 8 bases are shared with TRBD1. The CDR3 runs to 14 residues. V lost 4 bases to trimming and J lost 7 bases; unmatched junction nucleotides: 9. Looked up from germline, CDR1 is DFQATT and CDR2 is SNEGSKA (reference sequence). The CDR3, as DNA: TGCAGTGCTACGGGACAGGCGGTAGGGCAGCCCCAGCATTTT. Amino acids: CSATGQAVGQPQHF.

In this sample, this clonotype turned up a few times. The V and J genes are TRBV28 and TRBJ2-1; 10 bases fit TRBD2. Trimming cost V 1 base and J 0 bases; bases outside gene matches: 12. The length of the CDR3 is 20 residues. The V gene's germline CDR1 is MDHEN and CDR2 SYDVKM. The CDR3 region is CASSLYMGLASKSSYNEQFF. The CDR3 nucleotides read TGTGCCAGCAGTTTATATATGGGACTAGCGAGCAAATCCTCCTACAATGAGCAGTTCTTC.

This clonotype was picked up a small number of times. The rearrangement links TRBV19 to TRBJ2-6; D gene uncertain. CDR3 length equals 15 residues. The germline V gene encodes CDR1 LNHDA and CDR2 SQIVND (reference sequence). With 7 bases removed from V and 2 bases from J, the gap between germline ends came to 12 bases. The CDR3 DNA reads as TGTGCCAGTACCGCGAGTGGGGCTGGGGCCAACGTCCTGACTTTC. Its protein product is CASTASGAGANVLTF.

This clonotype was picked up many times. The CDR3 sequence: CASTSVTGSPLHF. The CDR3 DNA reads TGCGCCAGCACAAGCGTAACAGGTTCACCCCTCCACTTT. The rearrangement uses TRBV5-1 and TRBJ1-6, with D perhaps TRBD1 (5 bases). Deletions cut 6 bases from V and 9 bases from J, with 13 bases between. CDR3 length equals 13 residues. CDR1 is SGHRS, CDR2 YFSETQ, per germline.

This clonotype was seen only a few times. The chain carries TRBV20-1 and TRBJ2-5, with D possibly being TRBD1 (6 bases). The CDR3 extends over 14 amino acids. The germline V and J ends were trimmed by 4 bases and 5 bases, with 17 bases remaining between them. Germline V gene sequence: CDR1 DFQATT, CDR2 SNEGSKA (reference sequence). CDR3 protein: CSATRGQISETQYF. For the CDR3, the DNA is TGCAGTGCTACCCGCGGACAGATTTCGGAGACCCAGTACTTC.

The chain combines TRBV16 with TRBJ1-1; a possible D gene is TRBD1 (5 bases). The ends were cut back, 4 bases at V and 3 bases at J, with 12 bases in the middle. CDR3 length: 14 amino acids. Germline CDR1 and CDR2: KGHSY and FQNENV. DNA for the CDR3: TGTGCCAGCAGCCCTGATTCGGGGCACACTGAAGCTTTCTTT. It codes for CASSPDSGHTEAFF.

This clonotype showed up just a few times. The rearrangement uses TRBV2 and TRBJ2-3; 9 nucleotides agree with TRBD1. V lost 6 bases, J lost 3 bases, and 7 bases stayed unmatched. The CDR3 length is 15 residues. Germline V gene lookup returns CDR1 SNHLY and CDR2 FYNNEI. The CDR3 DNA sequence: TGTGCCAGCAGGGGGACAGGGAGCCCAACAGATACGCAGTATTTT. It translates to CASRGTGSPTDTQYF.

The V and J genes are TRBV3-1 and TRBJ2-1; 15 positions match TRBD2. This CDR3 is built from 19 residues. Germline V lookup: CDR1 LGHDT, CDR2 YNNKEL (reference sequence). The ends lost 1 base at V and 6 bases at J; junction bases unmatched: 10. Written as DNA, the CDR3 is TGTGCCAGCAGCCAAGTACCCCCCGGACTAGCGGGGGGGCTCAATGAGCAGTTCTTC. This gives the protein CASSQVPPGLAGGLNEQFF.

This clonotype appeared many times. The rearrangement uses TRBV29-1 and TRBJ2-1; D is unresolved. V lost 0 bases to trimming and J lost 7 bases, with 7 bases between them. Germline V lookup: CDR1 SQVTM, CDR2 ANQGSEA. The CDR3 covers 12 residues. CDR3 loop: CSVEEGWNEQFF. Here the CDR3 DNA reads TGCAGCGTTGAAGAAGGTTGGAATGAGCAGTTCTTC.

This chain links TRBV2 with TRBJ1-2; D not resolved. The germline V gene encodes CDR1 SNHLY and CDR2 FYNNEI. V lost 7 bases, J lost 1 base, and 13 bases lay in between. The CDR3 has 14 residues. CDR3: CASKKDLLNYGYTF. The CDR3 DNA reads TGTGCCAGCAAGAAGGACCTCCTTAACTATGGCTACACCTTC.

This clonotype was observed many times. V gene TRBV15 combines with J gene TRBJ1-3; D gene uncertain. The CDR3 has 13 amino acids. V lost 5 bases and J 0 bases, leaving 5 bases between the germline ends. Per germline, CDR1 LNHNV and CDR2 YYDKDF (reference sequence). This CDR3 is CATSEGSGNTIYF. CDR3 DNA sequence: TGTGCCACCAGCGAGGGCTCTGGAAACACCATATATTTT.

The J gene is TRBJ2-1, the V gene TRBV7-7, with TRBD2 matching 12 bases. The CDR3 is 16 residues long. V lost 5 bases to trimming and J lost 5 bases; unmatched junction nucleotides: 7. CDR1 is SSHAT, CDR2 FNYEAQ, per germline (reference sequence). The CDR3 DNA is TGTGCCAGCAGCCCGAGACTAGCGGGAGAGGACAATGAGCAGTTCTTC. The encoded protein is CASSPRLAGEDNEQFF.

Here the CDR3 reads CAIRGLTRDRVYGYTF. The CDR3 DNA reads TGTGCCATCAGGGGGCTAACCCGGGACAGGGTCTATGGCTACACCTTC. The V and J genes are TRBV10-3 and TRBJ1-2; 9 bases are shared with TRBD1. Losses at the gene ends were 6 bases for V and 4 bases for J; bases not matched to a gene: 12. Per the germline V gene, CDR1 is ENHRY and CDR2 is SYGVKD. The CDR3 consists of 16 residues.

The chain uses TRBV20-1 and TRBJ1-1, with D hard to call. The CDR3 has 14 residues. Deletions cut 3 bases from V and 7 bases from J, with 18 bases between. Germline V CDR1 and CDR2: DFQATT, SNEGSKA (reference sequence). The CDR3: CSARKVGGGSEAFF. Here the CDR3 DNA reads TGCAGTGCTAGGAAGGTGGGCGGCGGAAGTGAAGCTTTCTTT.

This clonotype was seen more than once but under ten times. The chain employs TRBV20-1 and TRBJ2-1, with 9 bases matching TRBD2. CDR1 is DFQATT and CDR2 is SNEGSKA in the germline V gene (reference sequence). The CDR3 spans 15 residues. The V and J ends lost 6 bases and 2 bases, in that order; junction bases with no gene match: 8. This chain's CDR3 is CSAPISGGTYNEQFF. CDR3 DNA sequence: TGCAGTGCCCCAATTAGCGGGGGCACCTACAATGAGCAGTTCTTC.

The CDR3 is CASSVVGPDEQFF. The CDR3, as DNA: TGTGCCAGCAGCGTAGTGGGACCAGATGAGCAGTTCTTC. The chain combines TRBV9 with TRBJ2-1; possibly TRBD1 or TRBD2 for D (5 bases each). CDR3 size: 13 residues. CDR1 and CDR2 (germline): SGDLS, YYNGEE. V was clipped by 0 bases and J by 8 bases, with 9 bases between them.

Many counts were recorded for this clonotype. Compared with germline, one end of the junction differs, possibly owing to a read error. This CDR3 is CASSPRGGLAGYNEQFF. In DNA form, the CDR3 reads TGTGCCAGCAGCCCCCGGGGGGGACTAGCGGGCTACAATGAACAGTTCTTC. This chain links TRBV7-9 with TRBJ2-1, with 12 bases fitting TRBD2. The CDR3 loop spans 17 amino acids. Looked up from germline, CDR1 is SEHNR and CDR2 is FQNEAQ (reference sequence).

This clonotype was seen at least ten times. V gene TRBV29-1 combines with J gene TRBJ2-7; 9 nucleotides line up with TRBD2. After removal of 3 bases from V and 0 bases from J, the junction contained 6 bases not matched to a gene. CDR3 length equals 15 residues. Germline V gene sequence: CDR1 SQVTM, CDR2 ANQGSEA. The CDR3 region is CSVEGISGSSYEQYF. The CDR3 nucleotides are TGCAGCGTTGAGGGTATTAGCGGGAGCTCCTACGAGCAGTACTTC.

The chain employs TRBV19 and TRBJ1-1; D is unclear. CDR3 length equals 15 residues. Germline V gene sequence: CDR1 LNHDA, CDR2 SQIVND (reference sequence). V dropped 0 bases and J dropped 1 base, with 9 bases sitting between them. In DNA, the CDR3 is TGTGCCAGTAGTATAGATGGCCCAGCGAACACTGAAGCTTTCTTT. Protein sequence: CASSIDGPANTEAFF.

This clonotype was counted a few times. The V gene is TRBV24-1, the J gene TRBJ2-1; D remains ambiguous. Germline assignment: CDR1 KGHDR and CDR2 SFDVKD. There are 14 residues in the CDR3. The germline V and J ends were trimmed by 5 bases and 2 bases, with 9 bases remaining between them. CDR3 amino acids: CATSASDPYNEQFF. CDR3 DNA: TGTGCCACCAGTGCGTCGGACCCCTACAATGAGCAGTTCTTC.

This clonotype has ten or more counts. The chain has TRBV5-1 and TRBJ2-1, with D possibly matching TRBD2 (5 bases). Trimming stripped 0 bases from V and 3 bases from J, with 16 bases between. Germline V CDR1 and CDR2: SGHRS, YFSETQ. The CDR3 extends over 17 amino acids. CDR3 sequence (DNA): TGCGCCAGCAGCTTGGACCACTGGGAGAGGGTCTACAATGAGCAGTTCTTC. It specifies CASSLDHWERVYNEQFF.